The rows below give T cell receptor beta chains drawn from one sample of a study of cytomegalovirus exposure and HLA in healthy donors. Sequencing was performed with immunoSEQ multiplex PCR; in TCRdb, only in-frame clones are kept and a portion is missing. Among under 200,000 clones listed, around 80% were seen once. The source material was PBMCs. Receptors originate from a woman aged 40 to 55 in good health and CMV-seronegative. Each CDR3 is given with its conserved first and last residue. The D gene is left open where the match is weak. Some rows mark clone size as missing; the rest say once, few, many or name a class of expanded clone.

clone size: NA; V gene: TRBV5-1; J gene: TRBJ2-3; D gene: TRBD2; CDR3 DNA: TGCGCCAGCAGCCCTAGCGGGGGGGCAGATACGCAGTATTTT; CDR3 protein: CASSPSGGADTQYF
clone size: once; V gene: TRBV10-2; J gene: TRBJ2-3; D gene: TRBD2; CDR3 DNA: TGCGCCAGCACGAGCGGGGGGGGAGGAGATACGCAGTATTTT; CDR3 protein: CASTSGGGGDTQYF
clone size: NA; V gene: TRBV9; J gene: TRBJ1-2; D gene: TRBD1; CDR3 DNA: TGTGCCAGCAGCGAGGGACAGGGAGGTCACTATGGCTACACCTTC; CDR3 protein: CASSEGQGGHYGYTF
clone size: NA; V gene: TRBV28; J gene: TRBJ1-5; D gene: NA; CDR3 DNA: TGTGCCAGCAGTTTAATGGGGAGTAGCAAGCCCCAGCATTTT; CDR3 protein: CASSLMGSSKPQHF
clone size: NA; V gene: TRBV5-1; J gene: TRBJ1-1; D gene: NA; CDR3 DNA: TGCGCCAGCAGCTTGGGACATCAGAACACTGAAGCTTTCTTT; CDR3 protein: CASSLGHQNTEAFF
clone size: NA; V gene: TRBV15; J gene: TRBJ2-2; D gene: NA; CDR3 DNA: TGTGCCACCAGCAGAGAGGGGCAGGGTCTGTTTTTT; CDR3 protein: CATSREGQGLFF
clone size: NA; V gene: TRBV29-1; J gene: TRBJ2-2; D gene: TRBD1; CDR3 DNA: TGCAGCGTAGCGGGACAGGGGCCCGGGGAGCTGTTTTTT; CDR3 protein: CSVAGQGPGELFF
clone size: NA; V gene: TRBV9; J gene: TRBJ1-3; D gene: NA; CDR3 DNA: TGTGCCAGCAGCGTAGACCCTATTGACAGGCTTACATTTGGAAACACCATATATTTT; CDR3 protein: CASSVDPIDRLTFGNTIYF
clone size: NA; V gene: TRBV14; J gene: TRBJ2-5; D gene: TRBD2; CDR3 DNA: TGTGCCAGCAGCTATGACTGGACTAGCGGGGAGACCCAGTACTTC; CDR3 protein: CASSYDWTSGETQYF
clone size: once; V gene: TRBV27; J gene: TRBJ2-5; D gene: NA; CDR3 DNA: TGTGCCAGCAGCAGGGGGCTAGCGGTCCGGAGAGAGCAGTACTTC; CDR3 protein: CASSRGLAVRREQYF
clone size: NA; V gene: TRBV7-3; J gene: TRBJ2-6; D gene: NA; CDR3 DNA: TGTGCCAGCAGCCCCGGGTTGATTGCTGGGGCCAACGTCCTGACTTTC; CDR3 protein: CASSPGLIAGANVLTF
clone size: NA; V gene: TRBV14; J gene: TRBJ1-2; D gene: NA; CDR3 DNA: TGTGCCAGCAGCCCAGTCCAGGGGAGCTACACCTTC; CDR3 protein: CASSPVQGSYTF
clone size: NA; V gene: TRBV7-6; J gene: TRBJ2-3; D gene: TRBD1; CDR3 DNA: TGTGCCAGCAGCTTAGATGGGACAGGGGAGGATACGCAGTATTTT; CDR3 protein: CASSLDGTGEDTQYF
clone size: NA; V gene: TRBV7-9; J gene: TRBJ2-2; D gene: NA; CDR3 DNA: TGTGCCAGCACCTCAGTCCAGGTGCCCGGGGAGCTGTTTTTT; CDR3 protein: CASTSVQVPGELFF
clone size: NA; V gene: TRBV7-9; J gene: TRBJ1-1; D gene: NA; CDR3 DNA: TGTGCCAGCGGGGGGGTTTATGAAGCTTTCTTT; CDR3 protein: CASGGVYEAFF
clone size: once; V gene: TRBV18; J gene: TRBJ2-5; D gene: TRBD1; CDR3 DNA: TGTGCCAGCTCACCTAGACAGGGAATCGAGACCCAGTACTTC; CDR3 protein: CASSPRQGIETQYF
clone size: NA; V gene: TRBV7-9; J gene: TRBJ2-5; D gene: NA; CDR3 DNA: TGTGCCAGCAGCCCCGGTGGGTCCTGGGAGCAGTACTTC; CDR3 protein: CASSPGGSWEQYF
clone size: NA; V gene: TRBV10-3; J gene: TRBJ1-5; D gene: TRBD1; CDR3 DNA: TGTGCCATCAATTCCCTCCGAGACAGGGGCTTTAGCAATCAGCCCCAGCATTTT; CDR3 protein: CAINSLRDRGFSNQPQHF
clone size: few; V gene: TRBV5-1; J gene: TRBJ2-3; D gene: TRBD1; CDR3 DNA: TGCGCCAGCAGCTTGGACAGGGGGAGCACAGATACGCAGTATTTT; CDR3 protein: CASSLDRGSTDTQYF
clone size: NA; V gene: TRBV7-2; J gene: TRBJ2-3; D gene: TRBD2; CDR3 DNA: TGTGCCAGCAGCGCGACTAGCGGCACAGATACGCAGTATTTT; CDR3 protein: CASSATSGTDTQYF
clone size: few; V gene: TRBV6-5; J gene: TRBJ1-5; D gene: NA; CDR3 DNA: TGTGCCAGCGCAACGATGGTGGGGCCCAATCAGCCCCAGCATTTT; CDR3 protein: CASATMVGPNQPQHF
clone size: NA; V gene: TRBV5-1; J gene: TRBJ2-2; D gene: TRBD1; CDR3 DNA: TGCGCCAGCAGCTGGCGGGACAGGGAGGCCGGGGAGCTGTTTTTT; CDR3 protein: CASSWRDREAGELFF
clone size: NA; V gene: TRBV19; J gene: TRBJ1-5; D gene: NA; CDR3 DNA: TGTGCCAGTAGTATAGAATTCGCGGGACTGGGATCCCAGCATTTT; CDR3 protein: CASSIEFAGLGSQHF
clone size: few; V gene: TRBV4-1; J gene: TRBJ1-5; D gene: NA; CDR3 DNA: TGCGCCAGCAGCCAAGATAACAGGCCCAATCAGCCCCAGCATTTT; CDR3 protein: CASSQDNRPNQPQHF
clone size: NA; V gene: TRBV28; J gene: TRBJ1-3; D gene: TRBD1; CDR3 DNA: TGTGCCAGCAGTTTATTCCCTGACAGGGACTCTGGAAACACCATATATTTT; CDR3 protein: CASSLFPDRDSGNTIYF
clone size: NA; V gene: TRBV5-1; J gene: TRBJ2-1; D gene: TRBD2; CDR3 DNA: TGCGCCAGCAGACTAGCGGGGGACTTTACTAGGGAGGATGAGCAGTTCTTC; CDR3 protein: CASRLAGDFTREDEQFF
clone size: NA; V gene: TRBV7-2; J gene: TRBJ2-2; D gene: NA; CDR3 DNA: TGTGCCAGCAGCTTAGGGGGGGGCGGTTACACCGGGGAGCTGTTTTTT; CDR3 protein: CASSLGGGGYTGELFF
clone size: NA; V gene: TRBV2; J gene: TRBJ1-4; D gene: TRBD1; CDR3 DNA: TGTGCCAGCATCTTCGACAGGGTAAATGAAAAACTGTTTTTT; CDR3 protein: CASIFDRVNEKLFF
clone size: NA; V gene: TRBV6-1; J gene: TRBJ2-2; D gene: NA; CDR3 DNA: TGTGCCAGCAGTGATTTTTTTTTGGGCCCCGGGGAGCTGTTTTTT; CDR3 protein: CASSDFFLGPGELFF
clone size: once; V gene: TRBV5-1; J gene: TRBJ2-5; D gene: NA; CDR3 DNA: TGCGCCAGCAGCTTAGGTTCCGGGGAGACCCAGTACTTC; CDR3 protein: CASSLGSGETQYF
clone size: NA; V gene: TRBV11-3; J gene: TRBJ2-7; D gene: NA; CDR3 DNA: TGTGCCAGCAGCTTAGTCGGGGAGACCTACGAGCAGTACTTC; CDR3 protein: CASSLVGETYEQYF
clone size: NA; V gene: TRBV7-6; J gene: TRBJ1-2; D gene: NA; CDR3 DNA: TGTGCCAGCATCTCGGCAGGGCGGTATGGCTACACCTTC; CDR3 protein: CASISAGRYGYTF
clone size: NA; V gene: TRBV10-3; J gene: TRBJ2-2; D gene: NA; CDR3 DNA: TGTGCCATCAGTGATCCCGGGATAGCGAACACCGGGGAGCTGTTTTTT; CDR3 protein: CAISDPGIANTGELFF
clone size: NA; V gene: TRBV6-1; J gene: TRBJ1-2; D gene: TRBD1; CDR3 DNA: TGTGCCGGCAGTGGGACAGAGAACTATGGCTACACCTTC; CDR3 protein: CAGSGTENYGYTF
clone size: once; V gene: TRBV5-1; J gene: TRBJ1-2; D gene: NA; CDR3 DNA: TGCGCCAGCAGCTTAACGGGGGGCGCAGAGGGCTACACCTTC; CDR3 protein: CASSLTGGAEGYTF
clone size: NA; V gene: TRBV5-4; J gene: TRBJ2-7; D gene: NA; CDR3 DNA: TGTGCCAGCAGCCCCCCAGGTCCCTCGACCGGCGAGCAGTACTTC; CDR3 protein: CASSPPGPSTGEQYF
clone size: NA; V gene: TRBV7-8; J gene: TRBJ1-2; D gene: TRBD1; CDR3 DNA: TGTGCCAGCAGTTATCCGGGACAGACTAACTATGGCTACACCTTC; CDR3 protein: CASSYPGQTNYGYTF
clone size: NA; V gene: TRBV7-2; J gene: TRBJ1-5; D gene: NA; CDR3 DNA: TGTGCCAGCAGCTTAGGTCTCGATCAGCCCCAGCATTTT; CDR3 protein: CASSLGLDQPQHF
clone size: NA; V gene: TRBV19; J gene: TRBJ2-1; D gene: NA; CDR3 DNA: TGTGCCAGTAGTATAGGTACAGGTTTTCCCCCGACGCGATTCTTC; CDR3 protein: CASSIGTGFPPTRFF
clone size: NA; V gene: TRBV15; J gene: TRBJ2-1; D gene: NA; CDR3 DNA: TGTGCCACCAGCAGAGCCCTACGTTCCCAACTCTCCTACAATGAGCAGTTCTTC; CDR3 protein: CATSRALRSQLSYNEQFF
clone size: NA; V gene: TRBV9; J gene: TRBJ1-2; D gene: NA; CDR3 DNA: TGTGCCAGCAGCGTAGTGGGGGGGAGCTATGGCTACACCTTC; CDR3 protein: CASSVVGGSYGYTF
clone size: NA; V gene: TRBV19; J gene: TRBJ1-6; D gene: NA; CDR3 DNA: TGTGCCAGTAGTCCCCGGAGGGCTCCTAATTCACCCCTCCACTTT; CDR3 protein: CASSPRRAPNSPLHF
clone size: NA; V gene: TRBV9; J gene: TRBJ1-2; D gene: NA; CDR3 DNA: TGTGCCAGCAGCGGGGGCGCAGAAATTCTTTTTAACTATGGCTACACCTTC; CDR3 protein: CASSGGAEILFNYGYTF
clone size: NA; V gene: TRBV7-8; J gene: TRBJ1-3; D gene: NA; CDR3 DNA: TGTGCCAGCAGCCCGGGGGTCTCTGGAAACACCATATATTTT; CDR3 protein: CASSPGVSGNTIYF
clone size: few; V gene: TRBV2; J gene: TRBJ1-5; D gene: TRBD1; CDR3 DNA: TGTGCCAGCACCCCGGACAGGGCTGGCAATCAGCCCCAGCATTTT; CDR3 protein: CASTPDRAGNQPQHF
clone size: NA; V gene: TRBV30; J gene: TRBJ2-7; D gene: TRBD2; CDR3 DNA: TGTGCCTGGAGGTTAGCGGGGGGTTACGAGCAGTACTTC; CDR3 protein: CAWRLAGGYEQYF
clone size: few; V gene: TRBV30; J gene: TRBJ1-4; D gene: NA; CDR3 DNA: TGTGCCTGCCGCACAGGGCTGGGTAATGAAAAACTGTTTTTT; CDR3 protein: CACRTGLGNEKLFF
clone size: NA; V gene: TRBV15; J gene: TRBJ2-5; D gene: TRBD2; CDR3 DNA: TGTGCCACCAGCACTAGGACTAGCGGGAGGTTGGAGACCCAGTACTTC; CDR3 protein: CATSTRTSGRLETQYF
clone size: NA; V gene: TRBV2; J gene: TRBJ2-5; D gene: NA; CDR3 DNA: TGTGCCAGCAGTGGGACTATCCTCCAAGAGACCCAGTACTTC; CDR3 protein: CASSGTILQETQYF
clone size: NA; V gene: TRBV28; J gene: TRBJ2-2; D gene: NA; CDR3 DNA: TGTGCCAACTCCGATTCCAACACCGGGGAGCTGTTTTTT; CDR3 protein: CANSDSNTGELFF
clone size: NA; V gene: TRBV6-5; J gene: TRBJ1-5; D gene: NA; CDR3 DNA: TGTGCCAGCAGCCCCCTGAGCAATCAGCCCCAGCATTTT; CDR3 protein: CASSPLSNQPQHF
clone size: NA; V gene: TRBV9; J gene: TRBJ2-2; D gene: TRBD1; CDR3 DNA: TGTGCCAGCAGCGTAGGGACAGGGAACGGGGAGCTGTTTTTT; CDR3 protein: CASSVGTGNGELFF
clone size: few; V gene: TRBV7-9; J gene: TRBJ2-7; D gene: NA; CDR3 DNA: TGTGCCAGCAGCTCTCTATTTCACCCCTACGAGCAGTACTTC; CDR3 protein: CASSSLFHPYEQYF
clone size: NA; V gene: TRBV11-3; J gene: TRBJ2-1; D gene: NA; CDR3 DNA: TGTGCCAGCAGCTTAGTGGTAGCAGGGTCCTACAATGAGCAGTTCTTC; CDR3 protein: CASSLVVAGSYNEQFF
clone size: NA; V gene: TRBV7-9; J gene: TRBJ2-7; D gene: TRBD2; CDR3 DNA: TGTGCCAGCAGCTCTAGAGCGGGAAACTACGAGCAGTACTTC; CDR3 protein: CASSSRAGNYEQYF
clone size: NA; V gene: TRBV15; J gene: TRBJ1-6; D gene: NA; CDR3 DNA: TGTGCCACCAGAAAGGTTCGGGGGGCAGAAAATAATTCACCCCTCCACTTT; CDR3 protein: CATRKVRGAENNSPLHF
clone size: few; V gene: TRBV5-1; J gene: TRBJ1-6; D gene: NA; CDR3 DNA: TGCGCCAGCAGCTTGGGCGGGCAATTGTATTCACCCCTCCACTTT; CDR3 protein: CASSLGGQLYSPLHF
clone size: NA; V gene: TRBV2; J gene: TRBJ2-5; D gene: NA; CDR3 DNA: TGTGCCAGCAGTGTAAAAGAGACCCAGTACTTC; CDR3 protein: CASSVKETQYF
clone size: NA; V gene: TRBV14; J gene: TRBJ2-1; D gene: TRBD2; CDR3 DNA: TGTGCCAGCAGCCGCTGGGAGGGAGACAATGAGCAGTTCTTC; CDR3 protein: CASSRWEGDNEQFF
clone size: NA; V gene: TRBV7-2; J gene: TRBJ2-7; D gene: TRBD2; CDR3 DNA: TGTGCCAGCAGCTTACAACTCTCGACTAGCGGGAGTGGCCGTTACGAGCAGTACTTC; CDR3 protein: CASSLQLSTSGSGRYEQYF